Each of the 5 T cell receptor beta chains below was sequenced from the same sample in a study of blood T cell repertoires in COVID-19. Generated by immunoSEQ multiplex PCR, the TCRdb table keeps only in-frame clones and is missing some. In the table there are over 150,000 clones, around 85% of which are singletons. Sequenced sample: peripheral blood. Every receptor here comes from a man in his fifties or sixties with COVID-19, enrolled during active disease.

The chain carries TRBV3-1 (or the pseudogene TRBV3-2) and TRBJ1-1, with a tentative D call TRBD1 (5 bases). The CDR3 totals 12 residues. The germline V and J ends were trimmed by 0 bases and 10 bases, with 9 bases remaining between them. Germline CDR1 is LGHDT and CDR2 is YNNKEL (reference sequence). The CDR3 nucleotides read TGTGCCAGCAGCCAAGAAGGAGGGGTAGCTTTCTTT. Its protein is CASSQEGGVAFF.

The genes are TRBV12-3 or TRBV12-4 and TRBJ1-1; D gene ambiguous. V lost 3 bases to trimming and J lost 8 bases, with 10 bases between them. CDR3 size: 12 residues. The CDR3 DNA reads as TGTGCCAGCAGTTTCATGAGGCAAGAAGCTTTCTTT. This encodes CASSFMRQEAFF.

The rearrangement joins TRBV5-4 to TRBJ1-1, with D unclear. Trimming removed 0 bases at V and 0 bases at J, with 9 bases between. Germline CDR1 SGHNT, CDR2 YYREEE (reference sequence). CDR3 size: 15 residues. CDR3 region: CASSLEGGVNTEAFF. The CDR3 bases are TGTGCCAGCAGCTTGGAGGGAGGTGTGAACACTGAAGCTTTCTTT. The full variable domain, completed using reference TRBV5-4 and TRBJ1-1, is ETGVTQSPTHLIKTRGQQVTLRCSSQSGHNTVSWYQQALGQGPQFIFQYYREEENGRGNFPPRFSGLQFPNYSSELNVNALELDDSALYLCASSLEGGVNTEAFFGQGTRLTVV.

The CDR3 loop is CASSVNRGSEQYF. The DNA for the CDR3 is TGTGCCAGCAGCGTAAACAGGGGGTCCGAGCAGTACTTC. The chain couples TRBV7-8 to TRBJ2-7, with TRBD1 matching over 8 bases. From germline, CDR1 is SGHVS and CDR2 FQNEAQ. With 5 bases clipped from V and 6 bases from J, the junction kept 6 bases outside the gene matches. This CDR3 comprises 13 residues.

CDR3 DNA: TGTGCCAGCAGCTCCATAAGTAAGTTACTAGCCAAAAACATTCAGTACTTC. Protein sequence: CASSSISKLLAKNIQYF. The genes are TRBV12-1 and TRBJ2-4; the listed D gene, TRBD2, was not tested against the DNA. TRBV12-1 is marked as a pseudogene. The CDR3 runs 17 residues.